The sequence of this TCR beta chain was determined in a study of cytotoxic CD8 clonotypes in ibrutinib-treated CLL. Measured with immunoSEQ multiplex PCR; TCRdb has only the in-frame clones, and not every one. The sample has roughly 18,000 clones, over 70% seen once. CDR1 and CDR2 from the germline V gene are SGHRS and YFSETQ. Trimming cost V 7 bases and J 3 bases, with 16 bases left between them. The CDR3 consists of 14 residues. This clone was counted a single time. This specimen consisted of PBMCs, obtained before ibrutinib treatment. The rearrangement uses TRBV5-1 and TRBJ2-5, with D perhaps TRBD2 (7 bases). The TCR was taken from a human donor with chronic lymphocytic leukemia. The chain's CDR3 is CASGSGTNEETQYF. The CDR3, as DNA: TGCGCCAGCGGAAGCGGGACAAACGAAGAGACCCAGTACTTC. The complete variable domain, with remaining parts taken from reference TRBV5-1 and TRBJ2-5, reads KAGVTQTPRYLIKTRGQQVTLSCSPISGHRSVSWYQQTPGQGLQFLFEYFSETQRNKGNFPGRFSGRQFSNSRSEMNVSTLELGDSALYLCASGSGTNEETQYFGPGTRLLVL.